A selection of T cell receptor beta chains follows, all from one sample in a study. The protocol was immunoSEQ multiplex PCR, while the TCRdb copy is restricted to in-frame clones and leaves out a portion. This sample yields about 68,000 clones, of which 90% to 95% are seen a single time; roughly 4.5% belongs to the top ten. Sequenced: PBMCs. The receptors were gathered from a man between 40 and 49 years old with rheumatoid arthritis. Both conserved end residues are part of each CDR3. Each record gives: clone size, J gene, D gene, V gene, CDR3 DNA, CDR3 protein. The D gene is left open where the match is weak. Where a row states a size, it is once, few, many or the class of an expanded clone; other rows omit it.

NA TRBJ2-2 TRBD1 TRBV7-2 TGTGCCAGCAGCTTAGGGACAGGGGTCAACACCGGGGAGCTGTTTTTT CASSLGTGVNTGELFF
once TRBJ2-1 TRBD2 TRBV29-1 TGCAGCGTAACCGGGACTAGCGCGTACAATGAGCAGTTCTTC CSVTGTSAYNEQFF
NA TRBJ2-7 TRBD1 TRBV10-3 TGTGCCATCAGGGAAAGGACAGGGGGTCCGAAAGAGCAGTACTTC CAIRERTGGPKEQYF
NA TRBJ2-7 TRBD1 TRBV7-9 TGTGCCAGCAGCTCGTTCACGGGCCAGGGGGCGTACGAGCAGTACTTC CASSSFTGQGAYEQYF
NA TRBJ2-3 NA TRBV7-2 TGTGCCAGCAGCTTAATAGATACGCAGTATTTT CASSLIDTQYF
NA TRBJ2-2 NA TRBV19 TGTGCCAGTACCCCAGGCAGGGTCAGCGGGGAGCTGTTTTTT CASTPGRVSGELFF
NA TRBJ2-5 NA TRBV20-1 TGCAGTGCTAACTACGAAGAGACCCAGTACTTC CSANYEETQYF
NA TRBJ2-1 TRBD2 TRBV11-3 TGTGCCAGCAGCTTACGGACTAGCGGGGATGGGGAGCAGTTCTTC CASSLRTSGDGEQFF
NA TRBJ2-7 TRBD1 TRBV5-1 TGCGCCAGCAGCACAAAAGGCCCGGCGGGACAGGGGGTCGGATGGAACGAGCAGTACTTC CASSTKGPAGQGVGWNEQYF
NA TRBJ1-6 TRBD1 TRBV5-6 TGTGCCAGCAGTCATGAGGACAGGTCCACCTATAATTCACCCCTCCACTTT CASSHEDRSTYNSPLHF
NA TRBJ2-2 NA TRBV5-4 TGTGCCAGCAGCTTCCCGGGGCCCGGGGAGCTGTTTTTT CASSFPGPGELFF
NA TRBJ1-2 TRBD1 TRBV5-1 TGCGCCAGCAGCACAACCGGGACAGGGGTTTATCACTATGGCTACACCTTC CASSTTGTGVYHYGYTF
NA TRBJ2-3 NA TRBV7-6 TGTGCCAGCAGCTTAAGCGGGTCAGGGCCCACAGATACGCAGTATTTT CASSLSGSGPTDTQYF
once TRBJ1-6 NA TRBV5-1 TGCGCCAGCAGCTTGACTCAGGACAGTTCATTTTATAATTCACCCCTCCACTTT CASSLTQDSSFYNSPLHF
NA TRBJ2-4 TRBD2 TRBV6-2/TRBV6-3 TGTGCCAGCAGTAATCGGGCTTTGGTAGCGGGAGTAGCCAAAAACATTCAGTACTTC CASSNRALVAGVAKNIQYF
NA TRBJ2-7 NA TRBV7-6 TGTGCCAGCAGCTTAAGCAGTATAACCTACGAGCAGTACTTC CASSLSSITYEQYF
NA TRBJ2-1 TRBD1 TRBV7-8 TGTGCCAGCAGCACCATTGTCGGGACAGGGGTATACAATGAGCAGTTCTTC CASSTIVGTGVYNEQFF
few TRBJ1-5 NA TRBV19 TGTGCCAGTAGTATAGGAAAGTTCTATAGGGACAAAAATCAGCCCCAGCATTTT CASSIGKFYRDKNQPQHF
NA TRBJ2-2 NA TRBV18 TGTGCCAGCTCCCTAGGGGCCACCGGGGAGCTGTTTTTT CASSLGATGELFF
once TRBJ2-6 TRBD1 TRBV5-1 TGCGCCAGCAGCTTACAGGGACAGGGGCGGAGCGGGGCCAACGTCCTGACTTTC CASSLQGQGRSGANVLTF
once TRBJ1-5 NA TRBV7-2 TGTGCCAGCAGCCAGGGAGGCAATCAGCCCCAGCATTTT CASSQGGNQPQHF
NA TRBJ1-4 TRBD1 TRBV3-1/TRBV3-2 TGTGCCAGCAGCAACCGGGACAGGGGGCTGGCTAATGAAAAACTGTTTTTT CASSNRDRGLANEKLFF
NA TRBJ2-7 NA TRBV18 TGTGCCAGCTCACCGGGGGTTTCCGCCTACGAGCAGTACTTC CASSPGVSAYEQYF
NA TRBJ2-7 NA TRBV7-9 TGTGCCAGCAGCTTTCTTAACGAGCAGTACTTC CASSFLNEQYF